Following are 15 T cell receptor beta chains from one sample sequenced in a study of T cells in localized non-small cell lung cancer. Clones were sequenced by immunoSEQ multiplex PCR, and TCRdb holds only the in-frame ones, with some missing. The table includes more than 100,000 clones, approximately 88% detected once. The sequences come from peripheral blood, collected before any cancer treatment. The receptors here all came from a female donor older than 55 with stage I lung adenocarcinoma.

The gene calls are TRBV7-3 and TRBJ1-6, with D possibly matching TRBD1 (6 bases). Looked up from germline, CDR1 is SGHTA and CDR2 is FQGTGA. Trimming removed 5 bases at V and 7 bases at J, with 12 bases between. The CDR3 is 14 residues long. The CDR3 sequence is CASSTGQSNSPLHF. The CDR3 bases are TGTGCCAGCAGCACCGGACAGTCGAATTCACCCCTCCACTTT.

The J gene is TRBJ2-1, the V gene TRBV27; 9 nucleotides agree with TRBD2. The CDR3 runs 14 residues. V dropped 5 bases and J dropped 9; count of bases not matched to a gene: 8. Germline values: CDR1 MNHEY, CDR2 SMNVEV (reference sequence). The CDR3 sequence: CASSPRTSVSEQFF. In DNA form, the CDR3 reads TGTGCCAGCAGTCCCAGGACTAGCGTAAGTGAGCAGTTCTTC.

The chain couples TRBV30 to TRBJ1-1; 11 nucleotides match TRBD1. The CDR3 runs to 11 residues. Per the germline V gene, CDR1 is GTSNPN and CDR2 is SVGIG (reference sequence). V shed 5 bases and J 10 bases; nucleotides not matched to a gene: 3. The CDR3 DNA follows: TGTGCCTGGGGGGACAGGGGGGGAGCTTTCTTT. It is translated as CAWGDRGGAFF.

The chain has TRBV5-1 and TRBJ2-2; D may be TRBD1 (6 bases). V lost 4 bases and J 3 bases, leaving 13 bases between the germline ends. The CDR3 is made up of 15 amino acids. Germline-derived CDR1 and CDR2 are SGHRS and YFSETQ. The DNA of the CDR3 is TGCGCCAGCAGCGTATACAGGGATTACACCGGGGAGCTGTTTTTT. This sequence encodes CASSVYRDYTGELFF. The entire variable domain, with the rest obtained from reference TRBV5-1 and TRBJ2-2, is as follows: KAGVTQTPRYLIKTRGQQVTLSCSPISGHRSVSWYQQTPGQGLQFLFEYFSETQRNKGNFPGRFSGRQFSNSRSEMNVSTLELGDSALYLCASSVYRDYTGELFFGEGSRLTVL.

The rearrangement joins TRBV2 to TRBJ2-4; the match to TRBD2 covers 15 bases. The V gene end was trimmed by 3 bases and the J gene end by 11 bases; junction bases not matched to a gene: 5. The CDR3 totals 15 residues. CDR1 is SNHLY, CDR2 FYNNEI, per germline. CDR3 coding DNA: TGTGCCAGCAGTGAGAGGACTAGCGGGAGGGCGGTTCAGTACTTC. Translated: CASSERTSGRAVQYF.

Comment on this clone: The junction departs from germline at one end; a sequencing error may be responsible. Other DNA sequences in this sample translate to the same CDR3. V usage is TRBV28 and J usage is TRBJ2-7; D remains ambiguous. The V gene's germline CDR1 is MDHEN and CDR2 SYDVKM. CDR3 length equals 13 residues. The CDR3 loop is CASSLYIPSEQYF. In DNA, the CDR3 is TGTGCTAGCAGTTTATATATCCCCTCTGAGCAGTACTTC.

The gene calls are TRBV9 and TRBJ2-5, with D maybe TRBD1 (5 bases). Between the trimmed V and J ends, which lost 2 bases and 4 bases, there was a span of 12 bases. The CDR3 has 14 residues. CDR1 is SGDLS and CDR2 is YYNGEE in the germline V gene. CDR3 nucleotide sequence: TGTGCCAGCAGCGTCTCCTGGGGCGGAGAGACCCAGTACTTC. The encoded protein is CASSVSWGGETQYF. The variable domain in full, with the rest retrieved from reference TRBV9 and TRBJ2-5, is DSGVTQTPKHLITATGQRVTLRCSPRSGDLSVYWYQQSLDQGLQFLIQYYNGEERAKGNILERFSAQQFPDLHSELNLSSLELGDSALYFCASSVSWGGETQYFGPGTRLLVL.

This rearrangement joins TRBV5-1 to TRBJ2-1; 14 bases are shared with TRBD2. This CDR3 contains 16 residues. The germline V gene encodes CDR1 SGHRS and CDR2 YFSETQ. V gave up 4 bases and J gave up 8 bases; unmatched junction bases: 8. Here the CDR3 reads CASSPPGLAGVHEQFF. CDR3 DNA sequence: TGCGCCAGCAGCCCCCCGGGACTAGCGGGAGTCCATGAGCAGTTCTTC.

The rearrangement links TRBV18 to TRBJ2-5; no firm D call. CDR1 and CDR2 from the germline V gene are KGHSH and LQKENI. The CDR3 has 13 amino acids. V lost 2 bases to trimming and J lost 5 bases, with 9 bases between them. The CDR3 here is CASSPKTGETQYF. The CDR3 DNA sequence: TGTGCCAGCTCACCAAAAACGGGCGAGACCCAGTACTTC.

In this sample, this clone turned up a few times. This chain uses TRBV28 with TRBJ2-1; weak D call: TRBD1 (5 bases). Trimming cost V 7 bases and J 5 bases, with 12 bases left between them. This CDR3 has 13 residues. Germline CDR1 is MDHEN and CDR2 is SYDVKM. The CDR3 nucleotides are TGTGCCAGCAATGACAGAAATAACAATGAGCAGTTCTTC. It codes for CASNDRNNNEQFF.

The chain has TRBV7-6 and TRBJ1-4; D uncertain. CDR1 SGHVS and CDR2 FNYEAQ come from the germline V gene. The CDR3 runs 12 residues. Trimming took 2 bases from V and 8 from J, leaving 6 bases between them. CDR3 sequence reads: CASSLTGEKLFF. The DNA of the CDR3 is TGTGCCAGCAGCTTAACGGGAGAAAAACTGTTTTTT.

CDR3 loop: CAWGSPTGIYGYTF. In DNA, the CDR3 is TGTGCCTGGGGATCCCCGACAGGGATTTATGGCTACACCTTC. The chain uses TRBV30 and TRBJ1-2, with 7 positions matching TRBD1. CDR1 and CDR2 (germline): GTSNPN, SVGIG (reference sequence). The V gene end was trimmed by 5 bases and the J gene end by 5 bases; junction bases not matched to a gene: 11. The CDR3 runs 14 residues.

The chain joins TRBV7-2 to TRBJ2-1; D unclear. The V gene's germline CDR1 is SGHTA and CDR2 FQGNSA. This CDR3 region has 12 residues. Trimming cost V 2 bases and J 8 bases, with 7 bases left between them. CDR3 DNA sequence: TGTGCCAGCAGCTTAATCGGCTATGAGCAGTTCTTC. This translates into CASSLIGYEQFF. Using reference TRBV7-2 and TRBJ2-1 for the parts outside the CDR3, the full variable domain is GAGVSQSPSNKVTEKGKDVELRCDPISGHTALYWYRQSLGQGLEFLIYFQGNSAPDKSGLPSDRFSAERTGGSVSTLTIQRTQQEDSAVYLCASSLIGYEQFFGPGTRLTVL.

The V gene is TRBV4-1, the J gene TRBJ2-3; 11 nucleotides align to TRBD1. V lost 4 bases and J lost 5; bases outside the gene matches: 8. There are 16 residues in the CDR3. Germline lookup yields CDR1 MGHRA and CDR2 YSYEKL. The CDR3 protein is CASSPYGQGARDTQYF. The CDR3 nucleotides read TGCGCCAGCAGCCCCTACGGACAGGGGGCTAGAGATACGCAGTATTTT.

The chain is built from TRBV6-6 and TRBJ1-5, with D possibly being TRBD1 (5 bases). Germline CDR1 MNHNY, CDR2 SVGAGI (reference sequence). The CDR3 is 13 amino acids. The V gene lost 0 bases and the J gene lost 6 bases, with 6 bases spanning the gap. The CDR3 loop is CASSYSGAQPQHF. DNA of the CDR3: TGTGCCAGCAGTTACTCAGGGGCTCAGCCCCAGCATTTT.